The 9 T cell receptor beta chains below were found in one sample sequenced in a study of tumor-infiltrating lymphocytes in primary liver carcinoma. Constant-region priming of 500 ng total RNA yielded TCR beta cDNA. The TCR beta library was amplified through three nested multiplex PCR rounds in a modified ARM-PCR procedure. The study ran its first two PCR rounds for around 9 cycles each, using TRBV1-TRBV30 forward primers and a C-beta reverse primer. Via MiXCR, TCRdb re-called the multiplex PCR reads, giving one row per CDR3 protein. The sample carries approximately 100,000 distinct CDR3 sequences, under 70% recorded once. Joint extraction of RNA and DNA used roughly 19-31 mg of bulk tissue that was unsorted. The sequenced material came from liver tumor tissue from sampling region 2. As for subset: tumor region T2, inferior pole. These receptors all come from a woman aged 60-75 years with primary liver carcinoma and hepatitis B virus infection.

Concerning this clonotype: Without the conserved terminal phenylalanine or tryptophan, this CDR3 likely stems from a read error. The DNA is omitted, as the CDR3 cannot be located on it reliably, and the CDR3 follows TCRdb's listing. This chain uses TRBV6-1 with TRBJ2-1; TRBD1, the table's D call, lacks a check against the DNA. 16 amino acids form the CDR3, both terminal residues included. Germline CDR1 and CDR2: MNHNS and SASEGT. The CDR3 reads CASRGQGHDSYNEEFI.

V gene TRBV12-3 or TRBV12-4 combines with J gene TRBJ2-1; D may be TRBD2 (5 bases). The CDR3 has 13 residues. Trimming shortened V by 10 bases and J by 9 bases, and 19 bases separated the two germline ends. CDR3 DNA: TGTGCCAACAGACGGTCGGGATTTGTTGAGCAGTTCTTC. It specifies CANRRSGFVEQFF.

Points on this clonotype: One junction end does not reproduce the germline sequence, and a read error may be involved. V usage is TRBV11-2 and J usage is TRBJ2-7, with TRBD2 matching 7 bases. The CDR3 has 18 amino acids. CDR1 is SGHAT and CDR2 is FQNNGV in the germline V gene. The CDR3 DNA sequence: TGTGCGAGCAGCTTAGATTGGGTCAGTCTAGCGGATCTCTACGAGCAGTACTTC. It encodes CASSLDWVSLADLYEQYF.

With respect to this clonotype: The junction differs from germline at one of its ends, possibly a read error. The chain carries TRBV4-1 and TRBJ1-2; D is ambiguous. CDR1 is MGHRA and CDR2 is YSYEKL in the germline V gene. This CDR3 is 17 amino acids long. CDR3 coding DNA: TGCGCCAGCAGCCTCGATGGGAGAGTTTCGTATTCTAGTGGCTACGCCTTC. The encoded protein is CASSLDGRVSYSSGYAF.

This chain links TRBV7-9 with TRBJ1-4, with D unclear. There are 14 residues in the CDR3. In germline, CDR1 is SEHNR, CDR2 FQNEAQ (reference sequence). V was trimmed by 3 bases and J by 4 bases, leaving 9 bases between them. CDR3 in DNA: TGTGCCAGCAGCTTGTTGACAATTAATGAAAAACTGTTTTTT. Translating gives CASSLLTINEKLFF.

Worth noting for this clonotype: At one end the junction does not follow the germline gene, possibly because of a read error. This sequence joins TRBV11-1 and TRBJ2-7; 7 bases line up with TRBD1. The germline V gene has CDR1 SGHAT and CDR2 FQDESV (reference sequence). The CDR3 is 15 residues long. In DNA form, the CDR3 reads TGTGCCAGCACCTACCCACAGGGGCCGTCCTACGAGCAATACTTC. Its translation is CASTYPQGPSYEQYF.

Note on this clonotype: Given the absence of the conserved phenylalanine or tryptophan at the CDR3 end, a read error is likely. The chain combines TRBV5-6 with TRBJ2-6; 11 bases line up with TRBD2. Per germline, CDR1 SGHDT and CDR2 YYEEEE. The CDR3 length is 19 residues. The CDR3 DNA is TGTGCCATCAGCCCGGAGACTAGCGGGACCCTCTCTGGGGCCAATGTCCTGACTTCC. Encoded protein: CAISPETSGTLSGANVLTS.

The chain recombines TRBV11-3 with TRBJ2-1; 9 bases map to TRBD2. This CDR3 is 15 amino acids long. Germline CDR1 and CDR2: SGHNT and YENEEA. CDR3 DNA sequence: TGTTCCATCGGACGGGGCGGGAGGGGGTACAATGAGCAGTTCTTC. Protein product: CSIGRGGRGYNEQFF.

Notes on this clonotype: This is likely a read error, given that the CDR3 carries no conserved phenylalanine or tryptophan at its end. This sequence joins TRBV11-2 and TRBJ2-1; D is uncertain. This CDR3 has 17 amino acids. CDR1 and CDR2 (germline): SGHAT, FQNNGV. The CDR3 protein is CTSSFTPLRSSYDEQFL. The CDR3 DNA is TGTACCAGCAGCTTTACCCCACTGAGGAGCTCCTACGATGAGCAGTTCTTA.